This TCR beta chain came from a study of blood T cell repertoires in COVID-19. Background on the study: Samples of COVID-19 (acute and convalescent) were obtained from the United States, Italy and Spain.

In germline, CDR1 is LGHDT, CDR2 YNNKEL (reference sequence). This CDR3 has 15 residues. Trimming took 5 bases from V and 0 from J, leaving 10 bases between them. This clone was observed a handful of times. Study processing details: Quantification of nucleated cells was approximated via reference gene primer amplification. The repertoire was sequenced with immunoSEQ multiplex PCR; TCRdb's copy has only in-frame clones and lacks some. That table supplies the V and J calls and clone size; D and trimming were determined from the DNA. The profile shows more than 90,000 clones, 70% to 90% of them singletons.

The clonotype originates from a woman aged 25 to 45 with acute or convalescent COVID-19. The chain has TRBV3-1 (or the pseudogene TRBV3-2) and TRBJ1-4; tentative D call: TRBD1 (5 bases). The source material was peripheral blood. As DNA, the CDR3 is TGTGCCAGCAGCAAAGGGGCAGCAACTAATGAAAAACTGTTTTTT. Its protein is CASSKGAATNEKLFF.